One sample yielded the 26 T cell receptor beta chains listed below, sequenced in a study of beta chain features in type 1 diabetes. The authors reverse transcribed all of the isolated RNA, so sequencing captured expressed TCRB transcripts. Here immunoSEQ multiplex PCR was the method, and the copy in TCRdb shows in-frame clones only, minus some. Found here are about 400,000 clones, roughly an eighth of them singletons; the top ten hold around 0.015%. The sample consisted of naive CD4+ T cells from blood. These receptors were collected from a man aged 18 to 35 in good health.

The chain couples TRBV2 to TRBJ2-7, with D tentatively TRBD1 (5 bases). Trimming took off 6 bases at V and 5 bases at J, with 5 bases between the two ends. The CDR3 consists of 10 residues. Germline values: CDR1 SNHLY, CDR2 FYNNEI. The CDR3 protein is CASSRDEQYF. CDR3 sequence (DNA): TGTGCCAGCAGCAGGGACGAGCAGTACTTC.

Concerning this clone: Other DNA sequences of this sample code for an identical CDR3. The rearrangement uses TRBV30 and TRBJ2-2, with D perhaps TRBD1 (5 bases). V lost 0 bases and J lost 6, with 8 bases in between. From germline, CDR1 is GTSNPN and CDR2 SVGIG (reference sequence). This CDR3 contains 13 residues. The CDR3 spells CAWSVQGAGELFF. DNA for the CDR3: TGTGCCTGGAGTGTACAAGGGGCCGGGGAGCTGTTTTTT.

Notes on this clone: Other DNA sequences within the sample encode an identical CDR3. CDR3 coding DNA: TGTGCCAGCAGTGTGACGGGAGTCACCGGGGAGCTGTTTTTT. Protein sequence: CASSVTGVTGELFF. The rearrangement links TRBV9 to TRBJ2-2; D might be TRBD2 (6 bases). Germline CDR1 reads SGDLS; CDR2 reads YYNGEE. Trimming removed 5 bases at V and 4 bases at J, with 12 bases between. CDR3 length equals 14 residues.

This clone was picked up a small number of times. The rearrangement uses TRBV6-5 and TRBJ1-2, with D possibly TRBD1 on 5 matching bases. The CDR3 length is 14 residues. With 6 bases removed from V and 2 bases from J, the gap between germline ends came to 13 bases. The germline V gene encodes CDR1 MNHEY and CDR2 SVGAGI. This chain's CDR3 is CASRAGRKNYGYTF. CDR3 DNA sequence: TGTGCCAGCAGAGCGGGACGGAAGAACTATGGCTACACCTTC.

In this sample, this clone turned up a few times. The sample has other DNA sequences that encode this CDR3 too. As DNA, the CDR3 is TGTGCCAGCAGCGTAGTAGGGACAGGGGACTATGGCTACACCTTC. Protein sequence: CASSVVGTGDYGYTF. The gene calls are TRBV9 and TRBJ1-2; 10 positions match TRBD1. The germline V gene has CDR1 SGDLS and CDR2 YYNGEE. This CDR3 region has 15 residues. J was trimmed by 3 bases and V by 0 bases; bases with no gene match: 2.

In its sample, this clone was seen a few times. The genes are TRBV7-3 and TRBJ2-5; TRBD1 is a possible D gene (5 bases). Per germline, CDR1 SGHTA and CDR2 FQGTGA. This CDR3 spans 11 amino acids. V gave up 4 bases and J gave up 5 bases, with 5 bases separating them. CDR3 coding DNA: TGTGCCAGCAGCTCAGGGGAGACCCAGTACTTC. Translated: CASSSGETQYF.

The genes are TRBV6-5 and TRBJ1-6; a possible D gene is TRBD1 (5 bases). V was trimmed by 8 bases and J by 9 bases, leaving 17 bases between them. The CDR3 totals 14 residues. The V gene's germline CDR1 is MNHEY and CDR2 SVGAGI. The CDR3 protein is CASSSWGVGSPLHF. For the CDR3, the DNA is TGTGCCAGCTCCTCGTGGGGGGTTGGTTCACCCCTCCACTTT.

The V call is TRBV7-2, the J call TRBJ2-3; a weak D match, TRBD1 (5 bases). The V and J ends lost 2 bases and 5 bases respectively, with 14 bases between them. The CDR3 contains 15 residues. The germline gives CDR1 SGHTA, CDR2 FQGNSA. CDR3 protein: CASSLRVPGIDTQYF. CDR3 sequence (DNA): TGTGCCAGCAGCTTACGTGTTCCAGGGATAGATACGCAGTATTTT. Combining the CDR3 with reference TRBV7-2 and TRBJ2-3 gives the whole variable domain GAGVSQSPSNKVTEKGKDVELRCDPISGHTALYWYRQSLGQGLEFLIYFQGNSAPDKSGLPSDRFSAERTGGSVSTLTIQRTQQEDSAVYLCASSLRVPGIDTQYFGPGTRLTVL.

Concerning this clone itself: One junction end does not reproduce the germline sequence, and a read error may be involved. This sequence joins TRBV6-4 and TRBJ2-4, with D maybe TRBD1 (6 bases). The CDR3 is 11 residues long. The germline V gene encodes CDR1 MRHNA and CDR2 SNTAGT. As DNA, the CDR3 is TGTGCCAGCAGTGACTCGGGGGCTTGGGTCTTC. It is translated as CASSDSGAWVF.

This clone showed up just a few times. The chain combines TRBV19 with TRBJ2-5, with TRBD1 identical over 9 bases. Germline assignment: CDR1 LNHDA and CDR2 SQIVND (reference sequence). V lost 4 bases, J lost 4 bases, and 7 bases stayed unmatched. This CDR3 region has 15 residues. The CDR3 sequence is CASSTGTGFGETQYF. The CDR3 DNA reads as TGTGCCAGTAGTACAGGGACAGGGTTTGGAGAGACCCAGTACTTC.

This clone has just a few counts. This chain joins TRBV6-5 and TRBJ1-5; weak D call: TRBD1 (5 bases). Germline V gene sequence: CDR1 MNHEY, CDR2 SVGAGI. V gave up 6 bases and J gave up 3 bases, with 12 bases separating them. The CDR3 sequence is 14 residues long. The CDR3: CASRYAGINQPQHF. The CDR3 DNA follows: TGTGCCAGCAGGTACGCAGGGATCAATCAGCCCCAGCATTTT.

The chain carries TRBV30 and TRBJ2-7; TRBD1 matches at 9 bases. This CDR3 has 16 residues. Trimming took 0 bases from V and 0 from J; bases not matched to a gene: 6. Germline lookup yields CDR1 GTSNPN and CDR2 SVGIG (reference sequence). Written as DNA, the CDR3 is TGTGCCTGGAGTGTACTTGGGACAGGGATCTCCTACGAGCAGTACTTC. It specifies CAWSVLGTGISYEQYF.

This clone has just a few counts. V usage is TRBV18 and J usage is TRBJ2-5; 13 bases map to TRBD2. This CDR3 comprises 16 residues. Germline CDR1 reads KGHSH; CDR2 reads LQKENI. V was pared by 4 bases and J by 5 bases, with 7 bases of the junction left unmatched. The CDR3 protein is CASSRGLAGDEETQYF. The CDR3 bases are TGTGCCAGCTCACGCGGACTAGCGGGAGACGAGGAGACCCAGTACTTC.

In this sample, this clone turned up a few times. The rearrangement joins TRBV5-1 to TRBJ2-2; 7 bases agree with TRBD1. V lost 0 bases and J lost 9; bases outside the gene matches: 11. There are 16 residues in the CDR3. CDR1 SGHRS and CDR2 YFSETQ come from the germline V gene. The CDR3 region has the DNA TGCGCCAGCAGCTTGGAAGGGGACAGCCCGATGAGGGAGCTGTTTTTT. This encodes CASSLEGDSPMRELFF.

This clone showed up just a few times. V gene TRBV18 combines with J gene TRBJ1-5; 7 bases are a match to TRBD1. CDR1 is KGHSH, CDR2 LQKENI, per germline. Trimming at V came to 2 bases and at J to 3 bases, leaving 7 bases not matched to a gene. The CDR3 loop spans 16 amino acids. CDR3 bases: TGTGCCAGCTCACCATACGACAGGGCACTCAATCAGCCCCAGCATTTT. Protein product: CASSPYDRALNQPQHF.

This clone was seen ten or more times. The chain joins TRBV4-2 to TRBJ2-5; the match to TRBD2 covers 7 bases. V was pared by 4 bases and J by 1 base, with 6 bases of the junction left unmatched. The CDR3 runs to 15 residues. In germline, CDR1 is LGHNA, CDR2 YNFKEQ. The DNA for the CDR3 is TGTGCCAGCAGCCGATTCTCTAGCGGCCAAGAGACCCAGTACTTC. Translating it yields CASSRFSSGQETQYF.

The V and J genes are TRBV7-2 and TRBJ2-5; 8 bases match TRBD2. Trimming removed 5 bases from V and 5 bases from J; junction bases left unmatched: 13. Per germline, CDR1 SGHTA and CDR2 FQGNSA. This CDR3 is 16 amino acids long. CDR3 residues: CASSVTGVAGPETQYF. DNA for the CDR3: TGTGCCAGCAGCGTTACGGGAGTAGCGGGACCTGAGACCCAGTACTTC. The entire variable domain, with the rest obtained from reference TRBV7-2 and TRBJ2-5, is as follows: GAGVSQSPSNKVTEKGKDVELRCDPISGHTALYWYRQSLGQGLEFLIYFQGNSAPDKSGLPSDRFSAERTGGSVSTLTIQRTQQEDSAVYLCASSVTGVAGPETQYFGPGTRLLVL.

This chain uses TRBV2 with TRBJ2-1, with a weak D call TRBD1 (6 bases). Trimming pared 7 bases from V and 8 bases from J, leaving 18 bases between. Germline V gene lookup returns CDR1 SNHLY and CDR2 FYNNEI. CDR3 size: 14 residues. The CDR3 spells CASTPGTRGDEQFF. The CDR3 DNA reads as TGTGCCAGCACCCCCGGGACACGCGGCGATGAGCAGTTCTTC.

With respect to this clone: One end of the junction fails to match germline, which may point to a read error. The chain joins TRBV28 to TRBJ2-1, with a possible D match to TRBD1 (6 bases). Germline V lookup: CDR1 MDHEN, CDR2 SYDVKM. This CDR3 has 16 amino acids. In DNA form, the CDR3 reads TGTGCCACCAGTGGGTCGGGGCAGGGGTCCTACAATGAGCAGTTCTTC. It translates to CATSGSGQGSYNEQFF.

J is TRBJ2-5 and V is TRBV11-3, with a possible D match to TRBD2 (6 bases). The CDR3 is 13 residues long. V lost 0 bases and J 13 bases, leaving 15 bases between the germline ends. Per the germline V gene, CDR1 is SGHNT and CDR2 is YENEEA. The CDR3 reads CASSLDRAGPPYF. The CDR3 nucleotides read TGTGCCAGCAGCTTAGATCGGGCGGGGCCTCCGTACTTC. Full variable domain (missing parts from reference TRBV11-3 and TRBJ2-5): EAGVVQSPRYKIIEKKQPVAFWCNPISGHNTLYWYLQNLGQGPELLIRYENEEAVDDSQLPKDRFSAERLKGVDSTLKIQPAELGDSAVYLCASSLDRAGPPYFGPGTRLLVL.

Of note for this clone: Mismatch with germline at one junction end may stem from a read error. This rearrangement joins TRBV27 to TRBJ1-2; a weak D match, TRBD1 (6 bases). The CDR3 runs to 14 residues. The germline CDR1 and CDR2 sequences are MNHEY and SMNVEV (reference sequence). CDR3 residues: CASSAWVGTPGYTF. DNA of the CDR3: TGTGCCAGCAGTGCATGGGTAGGGACACCCGGCTACACTTTC.

This clone appeared a few times. The rearrangement uses TRBV7-8 and TRBJ1-1; a possible D gene is TRBD1 (6 bases). Trimming pared 4 bases from V and 5 bases from J, leaving 11 bases between. The CDR3 has 13 residues. Germline V gene data show CDR1 as SGHVS and CDR2 as FQNEAQ. The chain's CDR3 is CASSSQTGTEAFF. Written as DNA, the CDR3 is TGTGCCAGCAGCTCCCAAACAGGGACTGAAGCTTTCTTT.

Concerning this clone itself: The same CDR3 is also encoded by other DNA sequences in this sample. The rearrangement links TRBV5-1 to TRBJ2-5; D remains ambiguous. CDR3 length: 12 residues. Germline CDR1 SGHRS, CDR2 YFSETQ. Trimming left V 0 bases short and J 3 bases short, with 3 bases between. CDR3 nucleotides: TGCGCCAGCAGCTTGGCAGAAGAGACCCAGTACTTC. Protein: CASSLAEETQYF.

The rearrangement links TRBV18 to TRBJ2-6; D unclear. The V end lost 3 bases, the J end lost 1 base, and 13 bases lay between the germline ends. The CDR3 consists of 17 residues. CDR1 and CDR2 (germline): KGHSH, LQKENI. The CDR3 sequence is CASSPREFNSGANVLTF. As DNA, the CDR3 is TGTGCCAGCTCACCGCGTGAGTTCAATTCTGGGGCCAACGTCCTGACTTTC. Full variable domain (remainder filled in from reference TRBV18 and TRBJ2-6): NAGVMQNPRHLVRRRGQEARLRCSPMKGHSHVYWYRQLPEEGLKFMVYLQKENIIDESGMPKERFSAEFPKEGPSILRIQQVVRGDSAAYFCASSPREFNSGANVLTFGAGSRLTVL.

The genes are TRBV7-2 and TRBJ1-2; D might be TRBD1 (6 bases). Between the trimmed V and J ends, which lost 0 bases and 4 bases, there was a span of 12 bases. Germline V gives CDR1 SGHTA, CDR2 FQGNSA. CDR3 length: 15 residues. In DNA form, the CDR3 reads TGTGCCAGCAGCTTAGCGGGGGCAGTGGTCTATGGCTACACCTTC. It translates to CASSLAGAVVYGYTF.

J is TRBJ2-7 and V is TRBV28, with 10 bases matching TRBD1. This CDR3 is built from 13 residues. Germline V gene lookup returns CDR1 MDHEN and CDR2 SYDVKM. The junction had 3 bases not matched to a gene; V was cut back by 6 bases and J by 4 bases. The CDR3 is CASRTGQGYEQYF. CDR3 nucleotide sequence: TGTGCCAGCAGAACGGGACAGGGGTACGAGCAGTACTTC. The full variable domain, its missing parts supplied by reference TRBV28 and TRBJ2-7, is DVKVTQSSRYLVKRTGEKVFLECVQDMDHENMFWYRQDPGLGLRLIYFSYDVKMKEKGDIPEGYSVSREKKERFSLILESASTNQTSMYLCASRTGQGYEQYFGPGTRLTVT.